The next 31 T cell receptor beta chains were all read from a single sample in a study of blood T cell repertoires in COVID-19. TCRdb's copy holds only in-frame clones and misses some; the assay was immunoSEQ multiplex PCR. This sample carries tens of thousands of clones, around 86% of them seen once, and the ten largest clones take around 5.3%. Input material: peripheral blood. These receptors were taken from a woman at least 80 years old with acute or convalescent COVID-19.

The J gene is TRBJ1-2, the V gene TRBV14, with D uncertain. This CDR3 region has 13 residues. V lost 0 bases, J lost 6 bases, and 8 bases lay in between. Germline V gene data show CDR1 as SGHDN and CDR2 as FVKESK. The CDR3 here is CASSQEWSHGYTF. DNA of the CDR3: TGTGCCAGCAGCCAAGAATGGAGCCATGGCTACACCTTC.

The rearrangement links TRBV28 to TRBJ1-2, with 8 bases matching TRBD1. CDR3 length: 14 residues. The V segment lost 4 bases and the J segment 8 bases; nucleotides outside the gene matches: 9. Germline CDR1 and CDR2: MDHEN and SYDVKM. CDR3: CASSWSQGAGGYTF. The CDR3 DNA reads TGTGCCAGCAGTTGGTCTCAGGGGGCGGGAGGCTACACCTTC.

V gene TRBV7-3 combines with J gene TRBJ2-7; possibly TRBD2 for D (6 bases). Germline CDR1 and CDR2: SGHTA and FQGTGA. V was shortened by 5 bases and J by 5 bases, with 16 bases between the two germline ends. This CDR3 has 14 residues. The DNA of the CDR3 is TGTGCCAGCAGCCCAGGAGGGTCCCTTAACGAGCAGTACTTC. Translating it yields CASSPGGSLNEQYF. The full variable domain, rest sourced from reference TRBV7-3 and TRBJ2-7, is GAGVSQTPSNKVTEKGKYVELRCDPISGHTALYWYRQSLGQGPEFLIYFQGTGAADDSGLPNDRFFAVRPEGSVSTLKIQRTERGDSAVYLCASSPGGSLNEQYFGPGTRLTVT.

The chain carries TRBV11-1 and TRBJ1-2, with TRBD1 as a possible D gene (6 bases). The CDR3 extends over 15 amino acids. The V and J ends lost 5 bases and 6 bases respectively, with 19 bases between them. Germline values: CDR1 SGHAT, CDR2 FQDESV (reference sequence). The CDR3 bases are TGTGCCAGCAGCGTGGGGACCTCAAACAGGGATGGCTACACCTTC. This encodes CASSVGTSNRDGYTF. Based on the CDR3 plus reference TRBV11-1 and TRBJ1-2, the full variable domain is EAEVAQSPRYKITEKSQAVAFWCDPISGHATLYWYRQILGQGPELLVQFQDESVVDDSQLPKDRFSAERLKGVDSTLKIQPAELGDSAMYLCASSVGTSNRDGYTFGSGTRLTVV.

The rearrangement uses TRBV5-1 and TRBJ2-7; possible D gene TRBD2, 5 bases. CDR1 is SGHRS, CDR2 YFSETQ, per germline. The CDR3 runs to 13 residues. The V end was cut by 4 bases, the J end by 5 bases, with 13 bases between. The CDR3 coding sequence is TGCGCCAGCAGCCCAGACGGACTCGACGAGCAGTACTTC. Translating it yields CASSPDGLDEQYF.

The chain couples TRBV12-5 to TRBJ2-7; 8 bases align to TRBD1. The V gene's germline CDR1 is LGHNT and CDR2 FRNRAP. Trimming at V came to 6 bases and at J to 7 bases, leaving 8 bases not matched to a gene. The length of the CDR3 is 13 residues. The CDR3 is CASGGDRGWEQYF. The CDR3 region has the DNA TGTGCTAGTGGCGGTGACAGGGGTTGGGAGCAGTACTTC.

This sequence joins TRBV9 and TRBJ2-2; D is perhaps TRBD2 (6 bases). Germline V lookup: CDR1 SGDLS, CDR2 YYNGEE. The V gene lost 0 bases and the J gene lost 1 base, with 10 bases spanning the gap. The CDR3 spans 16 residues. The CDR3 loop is CASSVGSSGNTGELFF. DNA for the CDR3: TGTGCCAGCAGCGTAGGTAGTAGCGGGAACACCGGGGAGCTGTTTTTT.

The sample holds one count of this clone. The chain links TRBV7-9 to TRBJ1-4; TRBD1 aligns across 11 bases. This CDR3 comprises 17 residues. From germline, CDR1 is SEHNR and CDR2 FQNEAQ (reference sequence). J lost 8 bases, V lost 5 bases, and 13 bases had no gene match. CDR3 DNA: TGTGCCAGCAGCACACCGGGACAGGGGGGGTTAAACGAAAAACTGTTTTTT. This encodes CASSTPGQGGLNEKLFF.

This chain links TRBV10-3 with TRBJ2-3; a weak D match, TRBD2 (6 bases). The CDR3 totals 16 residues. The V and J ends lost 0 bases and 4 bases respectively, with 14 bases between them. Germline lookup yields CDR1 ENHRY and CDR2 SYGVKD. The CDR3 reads CAISESAGGSADTQYF. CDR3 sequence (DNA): TGTGCCATCAGTGAGTCTGCCGGGGGTAGTGCAGATACGCAGTATTTT.

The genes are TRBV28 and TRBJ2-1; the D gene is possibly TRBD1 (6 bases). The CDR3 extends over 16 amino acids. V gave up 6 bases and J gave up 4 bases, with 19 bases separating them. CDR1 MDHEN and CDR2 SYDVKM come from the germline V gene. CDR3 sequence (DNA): TGTGCCAGCAGGCCTGCGGGCCCCAGGGGTTACAATGAGCAGTTCTTC. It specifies CASRPAGPRGYNEQFF. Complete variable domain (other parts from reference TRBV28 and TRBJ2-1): DVKVTQSSRYLVKRTGEKVFLECVQDMDHENMFWYRQDPGLGLRLIYFSYDVKMKEKGDIPEGYSVSREKKERFSLILESASTNQTSMYLCASRPAGPRGYNEQFFGPGTRLTVL.

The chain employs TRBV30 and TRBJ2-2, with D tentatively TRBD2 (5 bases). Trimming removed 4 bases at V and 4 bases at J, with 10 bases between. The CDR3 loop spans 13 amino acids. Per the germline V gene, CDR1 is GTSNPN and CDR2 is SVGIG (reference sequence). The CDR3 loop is CAWTSSGTGELFF. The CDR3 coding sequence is TGTGCCTGGACTAGCTCGGGCACCGGGGAGCTGTTTTTT.

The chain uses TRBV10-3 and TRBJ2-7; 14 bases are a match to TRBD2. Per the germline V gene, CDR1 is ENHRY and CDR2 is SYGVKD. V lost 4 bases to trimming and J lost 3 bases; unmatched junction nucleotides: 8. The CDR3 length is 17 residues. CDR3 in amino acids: CAISGTSGRRRFYEQYF. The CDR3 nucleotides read TGTGCCATCAGTGGGACTAGCGGGAGGAGGCGATTCTACGAGCAGTACTTC.

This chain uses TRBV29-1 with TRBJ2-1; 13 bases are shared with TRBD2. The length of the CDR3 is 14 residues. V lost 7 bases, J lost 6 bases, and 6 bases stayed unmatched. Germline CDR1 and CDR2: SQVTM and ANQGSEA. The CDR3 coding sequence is TGCAGCGCTACGGGACTAGCGGGATTCAATGAGCAGTTCTTC. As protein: CSATGLAGFNEQFF.

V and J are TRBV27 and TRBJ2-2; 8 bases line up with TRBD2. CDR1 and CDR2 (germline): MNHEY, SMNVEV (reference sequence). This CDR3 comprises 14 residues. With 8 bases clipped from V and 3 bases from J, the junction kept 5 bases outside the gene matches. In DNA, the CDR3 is TGTGCCAGCGCCTGGCGGGAGGACACCGGGGAGCTGTTTTTT. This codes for CASAWREDTGELFF.

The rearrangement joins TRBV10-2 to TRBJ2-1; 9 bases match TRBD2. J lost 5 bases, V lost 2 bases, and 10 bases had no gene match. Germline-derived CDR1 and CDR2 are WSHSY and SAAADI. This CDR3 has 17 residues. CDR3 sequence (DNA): TGCGCCAGCAGTGAGCCGATAGCGGGAGAGAAGAACAATGAGCAGTTCTTC. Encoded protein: CASSEPIAGEKNNEQFF.

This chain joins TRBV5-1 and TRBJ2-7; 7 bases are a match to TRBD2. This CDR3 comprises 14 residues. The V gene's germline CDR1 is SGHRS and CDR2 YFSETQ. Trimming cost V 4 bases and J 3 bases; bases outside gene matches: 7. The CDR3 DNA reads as TGCGCCAGCAGCCCGGACGGGGGGAGCTACGAGCAGTACTTC. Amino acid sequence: CASSPDGGSYEQYF.

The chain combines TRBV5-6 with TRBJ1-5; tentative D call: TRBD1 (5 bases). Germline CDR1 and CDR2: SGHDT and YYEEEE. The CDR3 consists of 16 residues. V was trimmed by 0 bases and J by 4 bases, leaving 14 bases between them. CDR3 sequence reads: CASSLGGRVKNQPQHF. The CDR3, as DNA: TGTGCCAGCAGCTTGGGGGGCAGGGTCAAAAATCAGCCCCAGCATTTT. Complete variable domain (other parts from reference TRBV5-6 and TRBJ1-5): DAGVTQSPTHLIKTRGQQVTLRCSPKSGHDTVSWYQQALGQGPQFIFQYYEEEERQRGNFPDRFSGHQFPNYSSELNVNALLLGDSALYLCASSLGGRVKNQPQHFGDGTRLSIL.

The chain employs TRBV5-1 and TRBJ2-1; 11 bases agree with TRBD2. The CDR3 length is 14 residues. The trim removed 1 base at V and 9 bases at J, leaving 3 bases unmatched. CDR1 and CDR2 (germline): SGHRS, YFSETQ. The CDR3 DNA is TGCGCCAGCAGCTTGAGCCTAGCGGGAGGTGAGCAGTTCTTC. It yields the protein CASSLSLAGGEQFF.

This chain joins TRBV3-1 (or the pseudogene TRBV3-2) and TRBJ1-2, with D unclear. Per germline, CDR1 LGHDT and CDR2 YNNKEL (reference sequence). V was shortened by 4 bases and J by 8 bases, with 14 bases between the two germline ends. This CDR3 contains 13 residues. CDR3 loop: CASSPRGERGYTF. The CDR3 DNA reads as TGTGCCAGCAGCCCCCGGGGAGAAAGAGGCTACACCTTC.

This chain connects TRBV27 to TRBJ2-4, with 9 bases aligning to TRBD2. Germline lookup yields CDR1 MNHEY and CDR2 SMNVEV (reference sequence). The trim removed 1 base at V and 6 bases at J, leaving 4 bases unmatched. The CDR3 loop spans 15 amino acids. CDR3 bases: TGTGCCAGCAGTTTATGGGGTAGCGGGGGAAACATTCAGTACTTC. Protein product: CASSLWGSGGNIQYF.

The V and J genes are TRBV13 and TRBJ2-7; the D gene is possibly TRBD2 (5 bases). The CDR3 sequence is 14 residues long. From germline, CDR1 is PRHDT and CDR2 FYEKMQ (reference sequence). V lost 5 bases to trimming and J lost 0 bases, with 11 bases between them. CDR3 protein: CASSRLRGSYEQYF. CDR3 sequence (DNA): TGTGCCAGCAGCCGACTACGGGGCTCCTACGAGCAGTACTTC.

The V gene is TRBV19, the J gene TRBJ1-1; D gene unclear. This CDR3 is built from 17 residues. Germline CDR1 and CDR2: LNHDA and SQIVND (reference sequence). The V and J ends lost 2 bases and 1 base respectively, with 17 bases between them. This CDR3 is CASSISGRTTTNTEAFF. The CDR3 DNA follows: TGTGCCAGTAGTATAAGCGGACGGACGACAACGAACACTGAAGCTTTCTTT.

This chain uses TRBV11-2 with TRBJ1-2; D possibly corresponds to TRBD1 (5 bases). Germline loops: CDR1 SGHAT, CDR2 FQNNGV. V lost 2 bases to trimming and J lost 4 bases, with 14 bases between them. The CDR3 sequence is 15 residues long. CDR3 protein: CASSLIAVRGYGYTF. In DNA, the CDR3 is TGTGCCAGCAGCTTAATCGCAGTTAGGGGCTATGGCTACACCTTC. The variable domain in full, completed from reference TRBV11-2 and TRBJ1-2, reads EAGVAQSPRYKIIEKRQSVAFWCNPISGHATLYWYQQILGQGPKLLIQFQNNGVVDDSQLPKDRFSAERLKGVDSTLKIQPAKLEDSAVYLCASSLIAVRGYGYTFGSGTRLTVV.

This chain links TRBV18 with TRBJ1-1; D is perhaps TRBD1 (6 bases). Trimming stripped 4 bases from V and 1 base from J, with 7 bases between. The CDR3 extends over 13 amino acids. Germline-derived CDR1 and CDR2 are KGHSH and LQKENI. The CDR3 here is CASSRQANTEAFF. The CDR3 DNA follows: TGTGCCAGCTCACGACAGGCGAACACTGAAGCTTTCTTT. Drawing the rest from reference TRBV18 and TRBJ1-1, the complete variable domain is NAGVMQNPRHLVRRRGQEARLRCSPMKGHSHVYWYRQLPEEGLKFMVYLQKENIIDESGMPKERFSAEFPKEGPSILRIQQVVRGDSAAYFCASSRQANTEAFFGQGTRLTVV.

In nucleotides, the CDR3 is TGCAGTGCTGTATCCACAGATACGCAGTATTTT. It yields the protein CSAVSTDTQYF. The chain is built from TRBV20-1 and TRBJ2-3; no clear D. The germline CDR1 and CDR2 sequences are DFQATT and SNEGSKA (reference sequence). The length of the CDR3 is 11 residues. Trimming cost V 5 bases and J 2 bases, with 5 bases left between them.

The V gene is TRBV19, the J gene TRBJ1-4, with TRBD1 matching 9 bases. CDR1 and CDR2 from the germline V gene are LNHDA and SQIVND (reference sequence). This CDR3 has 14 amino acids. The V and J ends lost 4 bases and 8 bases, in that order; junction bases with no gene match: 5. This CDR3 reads CASSTGTGYEKLFF. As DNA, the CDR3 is TGTGCCAGTAGTACCGGGACAGGGTACGAAAAACTGTTTTTT.

CDR3 bases: TGTGCCAGCAGCCCCAACTATCAATATTCCGTCGATGAGCAGTTCTTC. Protein sequence: CASSPNYQYSVDEQFF. V is TRBV7-3 and J is TRBJ2-1; no reliable D call. Trimming removed 5 bases from V and 8 bases from J, with 22 bases in between. Germline CDR1 reads SGHTA; CDR2 reads FQGTGA. This CDR3 has 16 amino acids.

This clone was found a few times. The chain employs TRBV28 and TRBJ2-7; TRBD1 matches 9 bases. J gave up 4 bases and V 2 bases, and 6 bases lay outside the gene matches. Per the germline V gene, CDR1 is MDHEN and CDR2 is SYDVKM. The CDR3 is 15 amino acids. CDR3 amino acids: CASSLGGTGLYEQYF. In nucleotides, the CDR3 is TGTGCCAGCAGTTTAGGAGGGACAGGGTTGTACGAGCAGTACTTC.

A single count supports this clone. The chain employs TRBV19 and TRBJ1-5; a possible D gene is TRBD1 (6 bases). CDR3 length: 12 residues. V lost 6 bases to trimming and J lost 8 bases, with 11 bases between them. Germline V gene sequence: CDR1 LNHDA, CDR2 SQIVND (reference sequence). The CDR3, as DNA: TGTGCCAGTAGAGCACAGGGTGAGCCCCAGCATTTT. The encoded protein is CASRAQGEPQHF.

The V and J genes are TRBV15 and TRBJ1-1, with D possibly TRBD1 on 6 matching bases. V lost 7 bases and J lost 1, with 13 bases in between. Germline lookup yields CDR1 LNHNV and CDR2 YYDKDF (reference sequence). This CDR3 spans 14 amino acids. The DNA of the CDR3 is TGTGCCACCAAGCTTCAGGGGAGGAACACTGAAGCTTTCTTT. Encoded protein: CATKLQGRNTEAFF.

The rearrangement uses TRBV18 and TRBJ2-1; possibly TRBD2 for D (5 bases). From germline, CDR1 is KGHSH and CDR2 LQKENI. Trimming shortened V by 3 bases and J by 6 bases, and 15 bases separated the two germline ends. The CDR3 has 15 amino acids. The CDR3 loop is CASSPEQRAANEQFF. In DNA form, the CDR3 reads TGTGCCAGCTCACCCGAGCAGAGGGCCGCCAATGAGCAGTTCTTC.